This T cell receptor beta chain was observed in a study of control samples from healthy donors and cancer patients. The CDR3 spans 15 residues. Germline V gene lookup returns CDR1 ENHRY and CDR2 SYGVKD. Germline trimming cut 11 bases from V and 0 bases from J; bases unmatched to any gene: 10. Assay used: immunoSEQ multiplex PCR; TCRdb lists only in-frame clones, some missing. The sample yields roughly 450,000 clones, approximately 90% seen once. This TCR derives from a man in his forties or fifties with head and neck cancer. The chain couples TRBV10-3 to TRBJ1-1, with 9 bases matching TRBD1. Sequencing input: PBMCs. This CDR3 is CAAAGDRAVNTEAFF. The DNA for the CDR3 is TGTGCCGCAGCTGGGGACAGGGCGGTGAACACTGAAGCTTTCTTT.